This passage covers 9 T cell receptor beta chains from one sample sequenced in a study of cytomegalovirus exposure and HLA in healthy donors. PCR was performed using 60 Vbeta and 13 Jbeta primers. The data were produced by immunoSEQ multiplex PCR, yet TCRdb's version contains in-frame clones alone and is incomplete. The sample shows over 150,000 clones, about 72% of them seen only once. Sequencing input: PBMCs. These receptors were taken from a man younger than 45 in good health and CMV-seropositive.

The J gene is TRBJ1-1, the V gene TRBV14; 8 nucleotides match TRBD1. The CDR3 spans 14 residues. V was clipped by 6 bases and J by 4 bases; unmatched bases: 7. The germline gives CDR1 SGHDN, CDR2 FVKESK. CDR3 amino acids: CASSLDRAGTEAFF. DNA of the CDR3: TGTGCCAGCAGTCTGGACAGGGCCGGCACTGAAGCTTTCTTT.

CDR3 region: CASLSRQGDEQYF. DNA for the CDR3: TGTGCCAGCTTGTCCAGGCAGGGCGACGAGCAGTACTTC. V gene TRBV28 combines with J gene TRBJ2-7, with D perhaps matching TRBD1 (5 bases). The V and J ends lost 8 bases and 5 bases respectively, with 16 bases between them. Germline V lookup: CDR1 MDHEN, CDR2 SYDVKM. CDR3 length equals 13 residues.

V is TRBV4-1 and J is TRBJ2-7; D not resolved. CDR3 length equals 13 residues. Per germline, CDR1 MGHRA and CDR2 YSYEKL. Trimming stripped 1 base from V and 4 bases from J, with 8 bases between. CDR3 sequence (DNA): TGCGCCAGCAGCCAAGTAACATCGTACGAGCAGTACTTC. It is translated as CASSQVTSYEQYF.

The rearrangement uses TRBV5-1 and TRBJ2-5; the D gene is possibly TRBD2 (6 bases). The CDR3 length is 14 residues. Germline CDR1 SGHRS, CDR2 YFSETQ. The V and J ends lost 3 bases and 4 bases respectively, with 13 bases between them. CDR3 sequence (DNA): TGCGCCAGCAGCTGGGGGGACTCTTCAGAGACCCAGTACTTC. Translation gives CASSWGDSSETQYF.

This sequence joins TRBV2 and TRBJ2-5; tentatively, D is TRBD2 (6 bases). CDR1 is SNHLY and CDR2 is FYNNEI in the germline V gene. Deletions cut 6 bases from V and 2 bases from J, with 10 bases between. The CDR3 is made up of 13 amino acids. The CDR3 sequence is CASRAGFQETQYF. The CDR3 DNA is TGTGCCAGCAGGGCGGGGTTTCAAGAGACCCAGTACTTC.

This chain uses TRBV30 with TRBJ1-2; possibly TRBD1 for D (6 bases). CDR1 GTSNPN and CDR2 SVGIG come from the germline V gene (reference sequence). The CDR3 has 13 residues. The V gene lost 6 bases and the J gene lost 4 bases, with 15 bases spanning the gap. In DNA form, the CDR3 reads TGTGCCTGTGAGAGGGACATGATCTATGGCTACACCTTC. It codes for CACERDMIYGYTF. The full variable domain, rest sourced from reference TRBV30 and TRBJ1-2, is SQTIHQWPATLVQPVGSPLSLECTVEGTSNPNLYWYRQAAGRGLQLLFYSVGIGQISSEVPQNLSASRPQDRQFILSSKKLLLSDSGFYLCACERDMIYGYTFGSGTRLTVV.

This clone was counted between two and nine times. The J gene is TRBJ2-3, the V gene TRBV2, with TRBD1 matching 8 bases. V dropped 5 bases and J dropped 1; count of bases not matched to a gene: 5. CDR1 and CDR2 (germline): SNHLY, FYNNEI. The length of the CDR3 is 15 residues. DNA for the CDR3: TGTGCCAGCAGTTCACCGGGACAGGGCACAGATACGCAGTATTTT. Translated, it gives CASSSPGQGTDTQYF.

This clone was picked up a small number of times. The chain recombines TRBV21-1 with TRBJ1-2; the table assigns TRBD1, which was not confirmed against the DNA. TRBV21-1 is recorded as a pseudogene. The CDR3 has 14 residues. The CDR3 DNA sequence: TGTGCCCAATCGTTAGCTACAGGGTACTATGGCTACACCTTC. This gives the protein CAQSLATGYYGYTF.

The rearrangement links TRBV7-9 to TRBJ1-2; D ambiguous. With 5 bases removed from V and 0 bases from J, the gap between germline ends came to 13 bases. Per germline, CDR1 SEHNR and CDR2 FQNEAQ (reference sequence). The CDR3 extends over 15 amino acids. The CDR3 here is CASSPEADPNYGYTF. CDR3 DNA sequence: TGTGCCAGCAGCCCGGAGGCAGATCCTAACTATGGCTACACCTTC.